This paragraph covers one T cell receptor beta chain sequence. The antigen is undetermined. The data stem from a study of cytomegalovirus exposure and HLA in healthy donors. The PCR contained 60 Vbeta and 13 Jbeta primers. TCRdb's table, derived via immunoSEQ multiplex PCR, lists solely in-frame clones and lacks some. The table records 150,000 to 200,000 clones, 70% to 85% of them present only once. Study-wide findings and caveats: Reports state that TCR beta sequences accurately predicted most subjects' HLA-A and HLA-B alleles.

Trimming took off 1 base at V and 1 base at J, with 7 bases between the two ends. The CDR3 has 14 residues. From germline, CDR1 is SEHNR and CDR2 FQNEAQ (reference sequence). The receptor was derived from a woman aged 55-70 years in good health and CMV-seropositive. The chain uses TRBV7-9 and TRBJ1-1; D is unclear. Sequenced: PBMCs. As DNA, the CDR3 is TGTGCCAGCAGCTTAGGGCAGGCGAACACTGAAGCTTTCTTT. Amino acids: CASSLGQANTEAFF.